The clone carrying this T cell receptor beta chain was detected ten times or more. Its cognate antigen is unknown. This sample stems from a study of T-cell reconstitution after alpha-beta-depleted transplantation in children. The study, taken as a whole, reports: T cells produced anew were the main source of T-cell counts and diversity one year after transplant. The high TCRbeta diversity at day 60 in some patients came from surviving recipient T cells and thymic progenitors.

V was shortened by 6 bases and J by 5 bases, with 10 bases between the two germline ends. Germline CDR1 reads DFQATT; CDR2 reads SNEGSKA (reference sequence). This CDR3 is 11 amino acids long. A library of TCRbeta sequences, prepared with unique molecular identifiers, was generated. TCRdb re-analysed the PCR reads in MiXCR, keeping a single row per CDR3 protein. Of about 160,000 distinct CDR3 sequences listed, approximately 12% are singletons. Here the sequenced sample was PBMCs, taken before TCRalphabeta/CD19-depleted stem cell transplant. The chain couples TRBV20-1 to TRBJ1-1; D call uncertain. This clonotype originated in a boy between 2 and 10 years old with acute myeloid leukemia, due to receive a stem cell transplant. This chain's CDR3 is CSAYGGTEAFF. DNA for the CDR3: TGCAGTGCGTACGGTGGGACTGAAGCTTTCTTT.